One sample yielded the 18 T cell receptor beta chains listed below, sequenced in a study of blood T cell repertoires in COVID-19. Generated by immunoSEQ multiplex PCR, the TCRdb table keeps only in-frame clones and is missing some. This sample has tens of thousands of clones; 70% to 90% occur once, and the top ten carry 2%. The sequencing input was peripheral blood. The receptor source for this set is a man younger than 40 with acute or convalescent COVID-19.

V usage is TRBV5-1 and J usage is TRBJ2-5, with a tentative D call TRBD2 (7 bases). The CDR3 contains 14 residues. Trimming shortened V by 4 bases and J by 8 bases, and 18 bases separated the two germline ends. CDR1 is SGHRS and CDR2 is YFSETQ in the germline V gene. CDR3: CASSGGGAVFTQYF. CDR3 coding DNA: TGCGCCAGCAGCGGCGGGGGCGCGGTATTCACCCAGTACTTC.

This chain links TRBV11-3 with TRBJ2-1, with TRBD1 matching 7 bases. The CDR3 runs 15 residues. Germline CDR1 and CDR2: SGHNT and YENEEA. The J segment lost 5 bases and the V segment lost 2 bases, leaving 6 bases of the junction unmatched. The CDR3 here is CASSLMGQRNNEQFF. Here the CDR3 DNA reads TGTGCCAGCAGCTTAATGGGACAGCGCAACAATGAGCAGTTCTTC.

The V gene is TRBV18, the J gene TRBJ1-1; 7 bases are a match to TRBD1. There are 12 residues in the CDR3. CDR1 is KGHSH, CDR2 LQKENI, per germline. Trimming took 3 bases from V and 7 from J; bases not matched to a gene: 2. CDR3 amino acids: CASSPRQGEAFF. CDR3 bases: TGTGCCAGCTCACCTAGACAGGGTGAAGCTTTCTTT.

Of note for this clone: Other DNA sequences in the sample encode the same CDR3. This chain connects TRBV5-1 to TRBJ2-3; 9 bases map to TRBD1. The ends lost 2 bases at V and 3 bases at J; junction bases unmatched: 4. Per the germline V gene, CDR1 is SGHRS and CDR2 is YFSETQ. CDR3 length equals 15 residues. CDR3 nucleotide sequence: TGCGCCAGCAGCTTTGGACAGGGGTCGACAGATACGCAGTATTTT. It yields the protein CASSFGQGSTDTQYF.

CDR3 sequence: CASTQFTTGTGNGYTF. CDR3 coding DNA: TGTGCCAGCACCCAATTCACGACCGGGACAGGGAATGGCTACACCTTC. The rearrangement joins TRBV21-1 to TRBJ1-2; the table's D call, TRBD1, was not checked against the DNA. TRBV21-1 is given as a pseudogene. The CDR3 sequence is 16 residues long.

This clone has only one observation. The chain recombines TRBV14 with TRBJ1-1, with TRBD1 as a possible D gene (6 bases). This CDR3 contains 13 residues. V was pared by 5 bases and J by 9 bases, with 16 bases between. The germline gives CDR1 SGHDN, CDR2 FVKESK. This CDR3 is CASSSQSGDKAFF. The CDR3 DNA reads as TGTGCCAGCAGCTCCCAGTCAGGGGACAAAGCTTTCTTT. Variable domain in full (rest from reference TRBV14 and TRBJ1-1): EAGVTQFPSHSVIEKGQTVTLRCDPISGHDNLYWYRRVMGKEIKFLLHFVKESKQDESGMPNNRFLAERTGGTYSTLKVQPAELEDSGVYFCASSSQSGDKAFFGQGTRLTVV.

The rearrangement uses TRBV5-5 and TRBJ1-2; D possibly corresponds to TRBD1 (5 bases). V gave up 0 bases and J gave up 8 bases, with 11 bases separating them. The CDR3 consists of 13 residues. The germline V gene encodes CDR1 SGHKS and CDR2 YYEKEE (reference sequence). The CDR3 spells CASSLEGARGYTF. CDR3 nucleotide sequence: TGTGCCAGCAGCTTGGAAGGGGCGCGAGGCTACACCTTC.

The chain is built from TRBV24-1 and TRBJ2-3; 7 bases are shared with TRBD1. The CDR3 is made up of 13 amino acids. Germline CDR1 is KGHDR and CDR2 is SFDVKD. Losses at the gene ends were 4 bases for V and 3 bases for J; bases not matched to a gene: 0. The CDR3 loop is CATSETGTDTQYF. DNA of the CDR3: TGTGCCACCAGTGAGACAGGGACAGATACGCAGTATTTT.

This clone was counted between two and nine times. This chain joins TRBV11-2 and TRBJ1-2, with D perhaps matching TRBD1 (5 bases). Between the trimmed V and J ends, which lost 3 bases and 2 bases, there was a span of 13 bases. Germline lookup yields CDR1 SGHAT and CDR2 FQNNGV. The CDR3 sequence is 15 residues long. The CDR3: CASSFTGGWNYGYTF. The CDR3 nucleotides read TGTGCCAGCAGCTTTACGGGGGGATGGAACTATGGCTACACCTTC.

The rearrangement joins TRBV7-6 to TRBJ1-3; weak D call: TRBD1 (5 bases). The CDR3 runs 14 residues. The germline gives CDR1 SGHVS, CDR2 FNYEAQ. V was shortened by 5 bases and J by 4 bases, with 12 bases between the two germline ends. CDR3 sequence: CASSLRGLGNTIYF. The CDR3 coding sequence is TGTGCCAGCAGCCTTCGGGGGTTGGGAAACACCATATATTTT.

This clone was counted once. This chain connects TRBV4-2 to TRBJ1-5; D is undetermined. The CDR3 covers 15 residues. The germline V and J ends were trimmed by 0 bases and 1 base, with 7 bases remaining between them. The germline V gene has CDR1 LGHNA and CDR2 YNFKEQ. CDR3 sequence reads: CASSQEGESNQPQHF. The CDR3 DNA reads as TGTGCCAGCAGCCAAGAGGGAGAGAGCAATCAGCCCCAGCATTTT.

The chain carries TRBV10-3 and TRBJ1-2; possible D gene TRBD1, 6 bases. The CDR3 is made up of 13 amino acids. CDR1 ENHRY and CDR2 SYGVKD come from the germline V gene. Trimming removed 0 bases at V and 5 bases at J, with 7 bases between. This chain's CDR3 is CAISESRGYGYTF. The CDR3 DNA sequence: TGTGCCATCAGTGAGTCGAGGGGGTATGGCTACACCTTC.

This chain joins TRBV28 and TRBJ1-2; D ambiguous. The CDR3 runs 19 residues. With 5 bases removed from V and 0 bases from J, the gap between germline ends came to 25 bases. CDR1 MDHEN and CDR2 SYDVKM come from the germline V gene. In DNA form, the CDR3 reads TGTGCCAGCAGTGCCCTGACTCCCTTTAGATCCCAAGCTAACTATGGCTACACCTTC. Translation: CASSALTPFRSQANYGYTF.

CDR3 in DNA: TGTGCCAGCAGCCACGGGGACACCTCTGGAAACACCATATATTTT. It specifies CASSHGDTSGNTIYF. The chain carries TRBV3-1 (or the pseudogene TRBV3-2) and TRBJ1-3; weak D call: TRBD1 (6 bases). This CDR3 region has 15 residues. From germline, CDR1 is LGHDT and CDR2 YNNKEL (reference sequence). V lost 3 bases and J lost 0, with 9 bases in between.

This chain joins TRBV24-1 and TRBJ2-1; possible D gene TRBD2, 6 bases. Trimming cost V 2 bases and J 7 bases, with 14 bases left between them. This CDR3 comprises 15 residues. The germline V gene has CDR1 KGHDR and CDR2 SFDVKD. DNA for the CDR3: TGTGCCACCAGTGATTCTAGCGTCGGGATTAATGAGCAGTTCTTC. Protein product: CATSDSSVGINEQFF.

V is TRBV6-1 and J is TRBJ1-2, with 9 bases matching TRBD1. Germline-derived CDR1 and CDR2 are MNHNS and SASEGT. The CDR3 totals 16 residues. Trimming removed 4 bases from V and 2 bases from J; junction bases left unmatched: 8. The CDR3 is CASSAFRDRVNYGYTF. CDR3 nucleotide sequence: TGTGCCAGCAGTGCCTTTCGGGACAGGGTCAACTATGGCTACACCTTC.

The chain is built from TRBV7-2 and TRBJ1-5, with 9 bases that match TRBD1. V was pared by 6 bases and J by 6 bases, with 12 bases of the junction left unmatched. The CDR3 totals 16 residues. The germline V gene encodes CDR1 SGHTA and CDR2 FQGNSA. CDR3 nucleotides: TGTGCCAGCAGTTCTGGGACAGGGCAGAGAGGTCAGCCCCAGCATTTT. It specifies CASSSGTGQRGQPQHF.

The chain links TRBV18 to TRBJ2-3, with 7 positions matching TRBD2. The germline V gene encodes CDR1 KGHSH and CDR2 LQKENI. CDR3 length: 16 residues. The trim removed 3 bases at V and 6 bases at J, leaving 12 bases unmatched. Written as DNA, the CDR3 is TGTGCCAGCTCACCGCAGCTAGCGGTGCGAGGCGATACGCAGTATTTT. This codes for CASSPQLAVRGDTQYF.